Listed below are T cell receptor beta chains from one sample, sequenced in a study of T-cell memory formation after mild COVID-19. In TCRdb, the 5' RACE reads were re-called with MiXCR into one record per CDR3 protein. The sample lists a few hundred thousand distinct CDR3 sequences; 15% to 20% were seen once. The sample taken for sequencing was PBMCs or a T cell subset sorted from them (not recorded which). Receptors originate from a man younger than 35 who had mild COVID-19 (a few samples of this study predate the infection). Cell type and time point are not known. CDR3s include the opening cysteine and the closing phenylalanine or tryptophan. D genes are given only for firm matches. Expanded clones get a size class; other rows say once, few or many, or leave the size out.

DNA	CDR3	V	J	D	size
TGTGCCAGCAGTAACTCGAATGAGCAGTTCTTC	CASSNSNEQFF	TRBV25-1	TRBJ2-1	.	few
TGTGCCAGCAGCTCTGGGGGGACAGATGAGCAGTTCTTC	CASSSGGTDEQFF	TRBV9	TRBJ2-1	.	few
TGTGCCAGCAGCCTGGGTGGGGTTGAGACCCAGTACTTC	CASSLGGVETQYF	TRBV7-9	TRBJ2-5	.	few
TGCAGTGCTAGAGATCGGATCTTGAACACTGAAGCTTTCTTT	CSARDRILNTEAFF	TRBV20-1	TRBJ1-1	.	few
TGCGCCAGCGGGGACCGCCGCAATCAGCCCCAGCATTTT	CASGDRRNQPQHF	TRBV4-1	TRBJ1-5	.	few
TGCAGCGTGAGGACAGTAATCTATGAGCAGTTCTTC	CSVRTVIYEQFF	TRBV29-1	TRBJ2-1	.	few
TGTGCCAGCAGCCCTCGCGCGGGTGCAGATACGCAGTATTTT	CASSPRAGADTQYF	TRBV7-2	TRBJ2-3	.	.
TGTGCCAGCAGTTTAGGGATAGCGGGGACCGGGGAGCTGTTTTTT	CASSLGIAGTGELFF	TRBV12-3/TRBV12-4	TRBJ2-2	TRBD2	many
TGTGCCAGCAGTTACGGACCCGGGGGCTACAATGAGCAGTTCTTC	CASSYGPGGYNEQFF	TRBV6-2/TRBV6-3	TRBJ2-1	.	.
TGTGCCAGCAGACCCCGACAGGGTGGGACCGGGGAGCTGTTTTTT	CASRPRQGGTGELFF	TRBV12-3/TRBV12-4	TRBJ2-2	TRBD1	many
TGCAGCGTCAGATGGGCGAACTACGAGCAGTACTTC	CSVRWANYEQYF	TRBV29-1	TRBJ2-7	.	few
TGCAGTCCGTACAATGAGCAGTTCTTC	CSPYNEQFF	TRBV20-1	TRBJ2-1	.	few
TGCGCCAGCAGCTTGGGAGACAGTTTCTCCCCTGGCTACACCTTC	CASSLGDSFSPGYTF	TRBV5-1	TRBJ1-2	.	.
TGTGCCAGCAGTTTAGACAGGTGGAACACTGAAGCTTTCTTT	CASSLDRWNTEAFF	TRBV7-2	TRBJ1-1	.	few
TGTGCCAGCAGCTTAGTCTTTGTCTCCGGGGAGCTGTTTTTT	CASSLVFVSGELFF	TRBV7-2	TRBJ2-2	.	.
TGTGCCAGCAGCTTGACAGCCGATTACGAGCAGTACTTC	CASSLTADYEQYF	TRBV13	TRBJ2-7	.	many